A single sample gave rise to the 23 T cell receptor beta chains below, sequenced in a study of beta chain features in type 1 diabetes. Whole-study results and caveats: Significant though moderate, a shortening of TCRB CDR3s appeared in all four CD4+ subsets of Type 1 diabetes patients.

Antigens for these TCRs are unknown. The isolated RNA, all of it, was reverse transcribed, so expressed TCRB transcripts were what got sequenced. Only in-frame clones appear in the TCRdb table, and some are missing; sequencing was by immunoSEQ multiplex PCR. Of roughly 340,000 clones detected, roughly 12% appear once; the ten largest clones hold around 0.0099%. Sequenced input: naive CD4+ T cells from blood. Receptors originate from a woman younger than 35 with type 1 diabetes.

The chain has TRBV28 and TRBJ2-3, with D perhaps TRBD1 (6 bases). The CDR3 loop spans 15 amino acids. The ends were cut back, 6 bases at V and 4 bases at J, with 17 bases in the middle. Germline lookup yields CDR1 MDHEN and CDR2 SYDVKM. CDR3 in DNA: TGTGCCAGCAGAACCCGGTGGACAGAGGCAGATACGCAGTATTTT. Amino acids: CASRTRWTEADTQYF.

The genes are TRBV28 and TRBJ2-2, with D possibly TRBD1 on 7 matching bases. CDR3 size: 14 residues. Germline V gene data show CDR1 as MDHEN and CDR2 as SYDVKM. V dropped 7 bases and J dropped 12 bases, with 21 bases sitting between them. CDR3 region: CASTISPQGRKLFF. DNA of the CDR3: TGTGCCAGCACCATTTCTCCACAGGGGAGGAAGCTGTTTTTT.

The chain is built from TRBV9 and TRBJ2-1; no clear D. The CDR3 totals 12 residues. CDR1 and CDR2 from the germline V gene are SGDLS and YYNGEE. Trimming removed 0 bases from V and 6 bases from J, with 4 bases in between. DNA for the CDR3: TGTGCCAGCAGCGTAGGAGCCAATGAGCAGTTCTTC. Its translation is CASSVGANEQFF.

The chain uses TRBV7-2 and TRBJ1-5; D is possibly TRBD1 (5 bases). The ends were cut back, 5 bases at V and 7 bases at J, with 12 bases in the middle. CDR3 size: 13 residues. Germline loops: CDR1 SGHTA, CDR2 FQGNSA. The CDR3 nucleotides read TGTGCCAGCAGCCCGGGGGGGGGACAGCCCCAGCATTTT. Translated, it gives CASSPGGGQPQHF.

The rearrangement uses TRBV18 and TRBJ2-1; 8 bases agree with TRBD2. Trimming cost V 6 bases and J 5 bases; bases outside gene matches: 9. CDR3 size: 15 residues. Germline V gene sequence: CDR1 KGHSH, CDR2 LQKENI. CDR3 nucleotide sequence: TGTGCCAGCTCCAGGAGCGGGGGTAATGACAATGAGCAGTTCTTC. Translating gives CASSRSGGNDNEQFF.

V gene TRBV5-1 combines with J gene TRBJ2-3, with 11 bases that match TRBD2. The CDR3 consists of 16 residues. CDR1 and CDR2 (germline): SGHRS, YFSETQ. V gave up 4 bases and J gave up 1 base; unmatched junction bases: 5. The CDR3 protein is CASSPGLADRTDTQYF. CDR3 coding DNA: TGCGCCAGCAGCCCGGGACTAGCGGATCGCACAGATACGCAGTATTTT.

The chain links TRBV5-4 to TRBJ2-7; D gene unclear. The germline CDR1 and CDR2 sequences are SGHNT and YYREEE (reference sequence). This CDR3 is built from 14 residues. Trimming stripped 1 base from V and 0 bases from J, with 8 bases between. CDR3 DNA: TGTGCCAGCAGCTTGAGCTACAGCTCCTACGAGCAGTACTTC. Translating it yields CASSLSYSSYEQYF.

CDR3 sequence (DNA): TGTGCCAGCAGAGAGTATTCCTCAGAGACCCAGTACTTC. It encodes CASREYSSETQYF. This chain links TRBV28 with TRBJ2-5; D is undetermined. CDR3 length equals 13 residues. Germline-derived CDR1 and CDR2 are MDHEN and SYDVKM. The germline V and J ends were trimmed by 6 bases and 4 bases, with 12 bases remaining between them.

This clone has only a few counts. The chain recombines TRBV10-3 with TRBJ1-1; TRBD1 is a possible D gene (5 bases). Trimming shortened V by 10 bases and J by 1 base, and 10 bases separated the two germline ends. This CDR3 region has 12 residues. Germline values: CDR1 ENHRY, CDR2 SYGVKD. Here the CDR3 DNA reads TGTGCCACCGCAGGACAGAACACTGAAGCTTTCTTT. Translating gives CATAGQNTEAFF.

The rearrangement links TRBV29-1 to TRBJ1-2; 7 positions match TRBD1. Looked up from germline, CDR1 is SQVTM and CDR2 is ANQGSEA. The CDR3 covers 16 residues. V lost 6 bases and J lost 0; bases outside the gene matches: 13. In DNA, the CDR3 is TGCAGCGTCCTGGGACAGTCGAACGACCCTAACTATGGCTACACCTTC. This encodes CSVLGQSNDPNYGYTF.

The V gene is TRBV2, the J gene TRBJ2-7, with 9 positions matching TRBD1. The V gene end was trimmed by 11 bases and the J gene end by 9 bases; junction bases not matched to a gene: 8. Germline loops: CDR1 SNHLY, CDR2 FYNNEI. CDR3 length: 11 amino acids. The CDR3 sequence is CAGGTGTTQYF. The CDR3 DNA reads TGTGCCGGGGGGACAGGGACTACGCAGTACTTC.

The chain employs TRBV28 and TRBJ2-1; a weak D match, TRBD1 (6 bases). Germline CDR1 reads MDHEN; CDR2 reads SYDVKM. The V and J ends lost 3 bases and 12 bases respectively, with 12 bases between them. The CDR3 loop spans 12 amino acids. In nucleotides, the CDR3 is TGTGCCAGCAGTTTCGGGCGAGGGGGGCAGTTCTTC. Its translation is CASSFGRGGQFF.

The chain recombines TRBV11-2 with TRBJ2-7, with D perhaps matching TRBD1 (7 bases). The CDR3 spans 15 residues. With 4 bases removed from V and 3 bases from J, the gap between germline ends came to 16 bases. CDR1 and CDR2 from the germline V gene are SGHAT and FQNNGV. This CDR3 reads CASSSRRDSNYEQYF. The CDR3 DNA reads TGTGCCAGCAGCTCAAGGAGGGACAGCAACTACGAGCAGTACTTC. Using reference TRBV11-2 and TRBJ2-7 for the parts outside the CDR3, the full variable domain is EAGVAQSPRYKIIEKRQSVAFWCNPISGHATLYWYQQILGQGPKLLIQFQNNGVVDDSQLPKDRFSAERLKGVDSTLKIQPAKLEDSAVYLCASSSRRDSNYEQYFGPGTRLTVT.

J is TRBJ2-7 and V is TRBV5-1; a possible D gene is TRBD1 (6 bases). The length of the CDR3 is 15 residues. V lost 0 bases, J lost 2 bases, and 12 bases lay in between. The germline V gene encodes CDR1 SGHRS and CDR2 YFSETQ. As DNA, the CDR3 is TGCGCCAGCAGCTTGGTTCAGGGGAGTCCCTACGAGCAGTACTTC. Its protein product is CASSLVQGSPYEQYF.

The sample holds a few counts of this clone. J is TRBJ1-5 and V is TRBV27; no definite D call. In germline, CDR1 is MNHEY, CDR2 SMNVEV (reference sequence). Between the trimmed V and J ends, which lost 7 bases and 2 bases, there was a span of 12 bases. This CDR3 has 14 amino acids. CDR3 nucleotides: TGTGCCAGCACGCGAAGTGTTGGCAATCAGCCCCAGCATTTT. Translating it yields CASTRSVGNQPQHF.

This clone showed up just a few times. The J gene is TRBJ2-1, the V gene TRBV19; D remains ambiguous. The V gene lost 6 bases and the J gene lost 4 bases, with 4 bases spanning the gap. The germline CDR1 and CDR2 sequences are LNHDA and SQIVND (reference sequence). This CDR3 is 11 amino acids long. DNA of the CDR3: TGTGCCAGTAGCCCGTACAATGAGCAGTTCTTC. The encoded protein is CASSPYNEQFF. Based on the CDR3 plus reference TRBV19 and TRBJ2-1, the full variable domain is DGGITQSPKYLFRKEGQNVTLSCEQNLNHDAMYWYRQDPGQGLRLIYYSQIVNDFQKGDIAEGYSVSREKKESFPLTVTSAQKNPTAFYLCASSPYNEQFFGPGTRLTVL.

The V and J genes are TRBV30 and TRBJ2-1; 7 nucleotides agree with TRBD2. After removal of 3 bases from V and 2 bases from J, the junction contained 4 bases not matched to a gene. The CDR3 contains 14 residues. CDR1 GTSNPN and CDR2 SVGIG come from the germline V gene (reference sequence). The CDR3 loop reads CAWRGGSTYNEQFF. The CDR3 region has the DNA TGTGCCTGGAGGGGGGGGAGCACCTACAATGAGCAGTTCTTC. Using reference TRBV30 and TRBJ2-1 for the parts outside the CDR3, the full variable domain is SQTIHQWPATLVQPVGSPLSLECTVEGTSNPNLYWYRQAAGRGLQLLFYSVGIGQISSEVPQNLSASRPQDRQFILSSKKLLLSDSGFYLCAWRGGSTYNEQFFGPGTRLTVL.

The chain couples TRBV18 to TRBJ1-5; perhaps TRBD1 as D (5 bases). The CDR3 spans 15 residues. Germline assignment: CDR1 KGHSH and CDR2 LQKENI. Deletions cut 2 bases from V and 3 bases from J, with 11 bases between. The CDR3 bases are TGTGCCAGCTCACCAGTTGGGGCCCCCAATCAGCCCCAGCATTTT. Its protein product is CASSPVGAPNQPQHF.

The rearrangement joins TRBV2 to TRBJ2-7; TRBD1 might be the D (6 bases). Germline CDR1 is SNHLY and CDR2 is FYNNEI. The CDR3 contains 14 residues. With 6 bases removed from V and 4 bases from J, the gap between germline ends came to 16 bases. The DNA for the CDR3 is TGTGCCAGCAGAACCACAGGGTTGGGGTACGAGCAGTACTTC. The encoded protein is CASRTTGLGYEQYF.

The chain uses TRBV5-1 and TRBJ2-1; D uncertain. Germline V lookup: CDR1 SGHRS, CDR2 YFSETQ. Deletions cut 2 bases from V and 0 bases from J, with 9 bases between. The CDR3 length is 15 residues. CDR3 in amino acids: CASSFDTSSYNEQFF. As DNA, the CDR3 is TGCGCCAGCAGCTTCGACACCAGCTCCTACAATGAGCAGTTCTTC.

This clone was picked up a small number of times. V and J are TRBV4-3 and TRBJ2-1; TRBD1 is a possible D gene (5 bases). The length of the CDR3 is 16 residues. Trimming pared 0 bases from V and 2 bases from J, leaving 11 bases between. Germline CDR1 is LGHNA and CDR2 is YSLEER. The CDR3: CASSQEGDYPYNEQFF. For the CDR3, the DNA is TGCGCCAGCAGCCAAGAAGGGGATTATCCCTACAATGAGCAGTTCTTC.

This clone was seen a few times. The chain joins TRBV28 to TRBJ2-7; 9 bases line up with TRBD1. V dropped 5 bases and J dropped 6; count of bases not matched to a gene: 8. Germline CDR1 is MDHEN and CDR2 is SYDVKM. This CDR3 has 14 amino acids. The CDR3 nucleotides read TGTGCCAGCAGTAACCCGGGACAGGGTCTCGAGCAGTACTTC. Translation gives CASSNPGQGLEQYF.

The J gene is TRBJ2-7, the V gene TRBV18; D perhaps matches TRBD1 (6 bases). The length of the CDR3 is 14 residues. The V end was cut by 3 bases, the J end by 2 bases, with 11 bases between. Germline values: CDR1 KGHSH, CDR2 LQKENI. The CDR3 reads CASSPADRTYEQYF. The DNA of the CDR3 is TGTGCCAGCTCACCGGCCGACAGGACCTACGAGCAGTACTTC.